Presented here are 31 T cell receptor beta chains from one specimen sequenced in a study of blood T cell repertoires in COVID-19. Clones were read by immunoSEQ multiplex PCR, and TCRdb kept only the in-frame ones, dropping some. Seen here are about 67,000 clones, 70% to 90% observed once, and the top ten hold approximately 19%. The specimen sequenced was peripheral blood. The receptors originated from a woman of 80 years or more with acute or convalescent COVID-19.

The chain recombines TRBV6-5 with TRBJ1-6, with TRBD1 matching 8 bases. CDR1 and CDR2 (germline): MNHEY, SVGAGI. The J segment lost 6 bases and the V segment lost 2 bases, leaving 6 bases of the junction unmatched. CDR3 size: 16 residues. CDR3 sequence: CASSYAQGASNSPLHF. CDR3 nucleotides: TGTGCCAGCAGTTACGCCCAGGGGGCGAGTAATTCACCCCTCCACTTT.

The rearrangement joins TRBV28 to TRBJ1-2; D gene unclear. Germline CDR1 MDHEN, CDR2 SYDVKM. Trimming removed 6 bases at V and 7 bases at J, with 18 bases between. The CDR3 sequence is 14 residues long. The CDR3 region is CASSYGSRRGGYTF. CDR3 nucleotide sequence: TGTGCCAGCAGCTACGGCTCGAGGAGAGGTGGCTACACCTTC.

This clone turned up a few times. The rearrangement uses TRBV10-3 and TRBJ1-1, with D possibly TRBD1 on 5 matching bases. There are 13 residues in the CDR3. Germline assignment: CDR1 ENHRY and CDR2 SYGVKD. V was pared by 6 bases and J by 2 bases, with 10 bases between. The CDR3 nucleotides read TGTGCCATCAGCGGGACTGCCAACACTGAAGCTTTCTTT. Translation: CAISGTANTEAFF.

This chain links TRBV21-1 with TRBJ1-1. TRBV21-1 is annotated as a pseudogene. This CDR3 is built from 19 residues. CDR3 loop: CASSKLIGGVGGFKGEAFF. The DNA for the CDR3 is TGTGCCAGCAGCAAATTGATTGGGGGAGTTGGAGGGTTTAAGGGTGAAGCTTTCTTT.

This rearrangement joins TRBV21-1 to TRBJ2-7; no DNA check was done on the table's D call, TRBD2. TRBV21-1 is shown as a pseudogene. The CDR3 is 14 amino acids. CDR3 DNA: TGTGCCAGCAGCAAAGCCCGGGGAACCTACGAGCAGTACTTC. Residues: CASSKARGTYEQYF.

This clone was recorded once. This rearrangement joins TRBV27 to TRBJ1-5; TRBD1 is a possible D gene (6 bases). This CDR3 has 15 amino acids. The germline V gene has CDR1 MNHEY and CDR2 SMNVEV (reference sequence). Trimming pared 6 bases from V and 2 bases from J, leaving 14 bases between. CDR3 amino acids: CASSRQAAGNQPQHF. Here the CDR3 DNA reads TGTGCCAGCAGCCGACAGGCGGCGGGCAATCAGCCCCAGCATTTT.

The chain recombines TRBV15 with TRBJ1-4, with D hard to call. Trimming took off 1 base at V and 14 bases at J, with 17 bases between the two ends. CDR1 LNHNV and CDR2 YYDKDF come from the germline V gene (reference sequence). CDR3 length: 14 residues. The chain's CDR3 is CATSRGGGLPVLFF. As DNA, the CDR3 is TGTGCCACCAGCAGAGGGGGAGGGCTACCGGTCCTGTTTTTT.

The CDR3 region is CSASGVHEQYF. The CDR3 DNA reads TGCAGTGCTAGTGGAGTCCACGAGCAGTACTTC. The chain is built from TRBV20-1 and TRBJ2-7; D remains unclear. The CDR3 sequence is 11 residues long. Germline V lookup: CDR1 DFQATT, CDR2 SNEGSKA (reference sequence). V lost 3 bases and J 5 bases, leaving 8 bases between the germline ends.

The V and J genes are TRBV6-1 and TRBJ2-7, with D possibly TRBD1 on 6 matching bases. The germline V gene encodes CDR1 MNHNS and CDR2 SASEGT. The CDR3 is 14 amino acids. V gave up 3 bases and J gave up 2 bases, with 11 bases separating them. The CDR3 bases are TGTGCCAGCAGTGATACAGGGAGTCCCTACGAGCAGTACTTC. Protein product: CASSDTGSPYEQYF.

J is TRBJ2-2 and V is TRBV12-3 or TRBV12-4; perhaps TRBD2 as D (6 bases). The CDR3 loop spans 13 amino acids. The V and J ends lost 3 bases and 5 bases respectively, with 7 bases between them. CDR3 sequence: CASSFGGTGELFF. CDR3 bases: TGTGCCAGCAGTTTTGGGGGGACCGGGGAGCTGTTTTTT.

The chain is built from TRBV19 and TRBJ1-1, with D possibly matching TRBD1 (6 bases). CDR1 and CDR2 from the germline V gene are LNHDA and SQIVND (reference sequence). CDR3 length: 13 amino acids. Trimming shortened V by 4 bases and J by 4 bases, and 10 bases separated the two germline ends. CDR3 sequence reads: CASSNTGTTEAFF. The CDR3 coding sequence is TGTGCCAGTAGTAACACAGGGACCACTGAAGCTTTCTTT.

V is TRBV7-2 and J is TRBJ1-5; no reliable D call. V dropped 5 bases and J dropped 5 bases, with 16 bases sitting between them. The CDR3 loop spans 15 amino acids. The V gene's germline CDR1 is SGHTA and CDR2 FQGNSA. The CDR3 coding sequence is TGTGCCAGCAGCCCCGAGGGCGGGGATGATCAGCCCCAGCATTTT. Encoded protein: CASSPEGGDDQPQHF. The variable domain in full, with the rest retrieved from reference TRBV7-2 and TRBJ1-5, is GAGVSQSPSNKVTEKGKDVELRCDPISGHTALYWYRQSLGQGLEFLIYFQGNSAPDKSGLPSDRFSAERTGGSVSTLTIQRTQQEDSAVYLCASSPEGGDDQPQHFGDGTRLSIL.

CDR3 nucleotides: TGTGCCAGCAGTTACGGGACAGAGAGCTATAACAATGAGCAGTTCTTC. Amino acids: CASSYGTESYNNEQFF. This chain connects TRBV6-2 or TRBV6-3 to TRBJ2-1; 7 positions agree with TRBD1. The length of the CDR3 is 16 residues. CDR1 MNHEY and CDR2 SVGEGT come from the germline V gene. The ends lost 2 bases at V and 5 bases at J; junction bases unmatched: 9.

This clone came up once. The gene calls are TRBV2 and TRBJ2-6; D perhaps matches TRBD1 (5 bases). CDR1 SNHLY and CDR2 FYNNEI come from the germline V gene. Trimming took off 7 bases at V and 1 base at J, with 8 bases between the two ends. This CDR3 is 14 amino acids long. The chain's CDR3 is CASTRVSGANVLTF. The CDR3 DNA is TGTGCCAGCACCAGGGTATCTGGGGCCAACGTCCTGACTTTC. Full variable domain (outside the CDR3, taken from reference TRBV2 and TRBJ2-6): EPEVTQTPSHQVTQMGQEVILRCVPISNHLYFYWYRQILGQKVEFLVSFYNNEISEKSEIFDDQFSVERPDGSNFTLKIRSTKLEDSAMYFCASTRVSGANVLTFGAGSRLTVL.

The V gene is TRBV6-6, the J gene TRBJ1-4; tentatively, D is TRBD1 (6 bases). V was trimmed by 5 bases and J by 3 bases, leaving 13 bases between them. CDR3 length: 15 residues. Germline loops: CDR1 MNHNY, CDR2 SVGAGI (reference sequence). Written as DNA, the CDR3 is TGTGCCAGCAGTCAACAGGGCTTGGCTAATGAAAAACTGTTTTTT. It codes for CASSQQGLANEKLFF.

CDR3 nucleotides: TGTGCCAGCAGCTTTTCAGGGCAGAGAGGCTACACCTTC. Its translation is CASSFSGQRGYTF. This sequence joins TRBV7-2 and TRBJ1-2; TRBD1 is a possible D gene (5 bases). V gave up 3 bases and J gave up 8 bases, with 13 bases separating them. This CDR3 has 13 residues. Germline assignment: CDR1 SGHTA and CDR2 FQGNSA.

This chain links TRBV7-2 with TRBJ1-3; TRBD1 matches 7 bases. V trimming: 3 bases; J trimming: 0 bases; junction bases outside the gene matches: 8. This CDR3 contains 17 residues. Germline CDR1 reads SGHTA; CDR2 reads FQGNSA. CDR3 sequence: CASSFNRGSSSGNTIYF. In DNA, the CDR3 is TGTGCCAGCAGCTTCAACAGGGGCTCTTCCTCTGGAAACACCATATATTTT. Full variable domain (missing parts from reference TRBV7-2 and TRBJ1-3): GAGVSQSPSNKVTEKGKDVELRCDPISGHTALYWYRQSLGQGLEFLIYFQGNSAPDKSGLPSDRFSAERTGGSVSTLTIQRTQQEDSAVYLCASSFNRGSSSGNTIYFGEGSWLTVV.

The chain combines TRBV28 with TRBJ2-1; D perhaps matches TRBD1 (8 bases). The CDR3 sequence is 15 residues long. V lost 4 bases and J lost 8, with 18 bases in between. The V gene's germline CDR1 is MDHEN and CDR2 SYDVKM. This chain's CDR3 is CASSSPNRGRDEQFF. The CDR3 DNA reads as TGTGCCAGCAGTTCACCCAACAGGGGGAGGGATGAGCAGTTCTTC. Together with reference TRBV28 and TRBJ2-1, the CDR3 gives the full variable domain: DVKVTQSSRYLVKRTGEKVFLECVQDMDHENMFWYRQDPGLGLRLIYFSYDVKMKEKGDIPEGYSVSREKKERFSLILESASTNQTSMYLCASSSPNRGRDEQFFGPGTRLTVL.

CDR3 amino acids: CASSPRAGKTDTQYF. The CDR3 region has the DNA TGTGCCAGCTCACCACGGGCAGGGAAAACAGATACGCAGTATTTT. The chain couples TRBV18 to TRBJ2-3; TRBD1 is a possible D gene (5 bases). CDR3 size: 15 residues. V was pared by 1 base and J by 3 bases, with 11 bases between. CDR1 KGHSH and CDR2 LQKENI come from the germline V gene.

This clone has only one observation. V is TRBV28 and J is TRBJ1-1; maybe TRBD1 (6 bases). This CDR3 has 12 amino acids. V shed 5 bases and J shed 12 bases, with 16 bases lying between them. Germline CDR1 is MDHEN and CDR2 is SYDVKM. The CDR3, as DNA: TGTGCCAGCAGTACAAGACAGGTGGTGCCTTTCTTT. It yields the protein CASSTRQVVPFF.

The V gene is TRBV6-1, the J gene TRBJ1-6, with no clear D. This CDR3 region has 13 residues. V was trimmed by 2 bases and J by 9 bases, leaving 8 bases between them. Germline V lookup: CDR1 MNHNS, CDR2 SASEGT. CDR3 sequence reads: CASSEFGLSPLHF. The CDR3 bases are TGTGCCAGCAGTGAATTTGGGCTTTCACCCCTCCACTTT.

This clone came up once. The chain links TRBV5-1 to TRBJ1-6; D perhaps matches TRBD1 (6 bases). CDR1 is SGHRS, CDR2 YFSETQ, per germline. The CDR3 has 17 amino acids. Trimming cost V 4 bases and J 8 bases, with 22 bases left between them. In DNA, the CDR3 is TGCGCCAGCAGCAAATCACAGGGAAGCGATATTGATTCACCCCTCCACTTT. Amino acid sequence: CASSKSQGSDIDSPLHF.

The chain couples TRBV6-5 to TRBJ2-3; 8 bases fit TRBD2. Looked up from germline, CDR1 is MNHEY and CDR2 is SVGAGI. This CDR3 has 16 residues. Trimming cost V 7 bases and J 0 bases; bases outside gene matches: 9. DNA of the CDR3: TGTGCCAGCACCTACTCGGCGGGGGGTAGCACAGATACGCAGTATTTT. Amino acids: CASTYSAGGSTDTQYF.

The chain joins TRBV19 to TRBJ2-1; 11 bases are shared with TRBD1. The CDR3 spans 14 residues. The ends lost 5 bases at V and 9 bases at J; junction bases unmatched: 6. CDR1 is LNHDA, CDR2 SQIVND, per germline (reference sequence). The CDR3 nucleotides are TGTGCCAGTAGTTTCCGGACAGGGGGCCGTGAGCAGTTCTTC. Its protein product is CASSFRTGGREQFF.

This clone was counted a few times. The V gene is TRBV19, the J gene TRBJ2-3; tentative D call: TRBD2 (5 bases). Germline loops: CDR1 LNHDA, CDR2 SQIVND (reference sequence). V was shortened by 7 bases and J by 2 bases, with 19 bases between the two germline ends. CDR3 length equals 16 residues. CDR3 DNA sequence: TGTGCCAGTACGCGGAGCGCGGACTCTCCCACAGATACGCAGTATTTT. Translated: CASTRSADSPTDTQYF.

The CDR3 sequence is CASSLQIQGRNSPLHF. CDR3 coding DNA: TGTGCCAGCAGCCTTCAAATACAGGGACGTAATTCACCCCTCCACTTT. J is TRBJ1-6 and V is TRBV4-2, with D possibly matching TRBD1 (6 bases). The germline V and J ends were trimmed by 4 bases and 6 bases, with 16 bases remaining between them. Germline-derived CDR1 and CDR2 are LGHNA and YNFKEQ. The CDR3 runs 16 residues.

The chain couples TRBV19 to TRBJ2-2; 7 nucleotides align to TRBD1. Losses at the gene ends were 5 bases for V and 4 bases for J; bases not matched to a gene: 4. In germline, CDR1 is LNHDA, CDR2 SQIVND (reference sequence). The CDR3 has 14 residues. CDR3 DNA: TGTGCCAGTAGTCTGTCAGGGGGCACCGGGGAGCTGTTTTTT. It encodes CASSLSGGTGELFF.

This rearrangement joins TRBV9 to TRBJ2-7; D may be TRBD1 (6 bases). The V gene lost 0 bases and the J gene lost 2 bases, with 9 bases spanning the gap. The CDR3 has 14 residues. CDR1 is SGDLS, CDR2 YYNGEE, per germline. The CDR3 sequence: CASSVGQAAYEQYF. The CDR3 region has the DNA TGTGCCAGCAGCGTAGGACAGGCGGCCTACGAGCAGTACTTC. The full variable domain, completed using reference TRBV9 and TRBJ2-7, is DSGVTQTPKHLITATGQRVTLRCSPRSGDLSVYWYQQSLDQGLQFLIQYYNGEERAKGNILERFSAQQFPDLHSELNLSSLELGDSALYFCASSVGQAAYEQYFGPGTRLTVT.

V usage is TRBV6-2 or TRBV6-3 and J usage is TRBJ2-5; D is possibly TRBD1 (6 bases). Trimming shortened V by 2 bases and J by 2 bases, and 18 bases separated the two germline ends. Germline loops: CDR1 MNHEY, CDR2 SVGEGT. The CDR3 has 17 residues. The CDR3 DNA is TGTGCCAGCAGTTACCCGCGATACAGGGCTCGTCAAGAGACCCAGTACTTC. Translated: CASSYPRYRARQETQYF.

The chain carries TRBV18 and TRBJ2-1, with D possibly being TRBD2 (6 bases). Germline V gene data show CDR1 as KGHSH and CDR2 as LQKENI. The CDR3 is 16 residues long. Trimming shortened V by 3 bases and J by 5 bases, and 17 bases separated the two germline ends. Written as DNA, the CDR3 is TGTGCCAGCTCACCGACGGGGAAGGGGACTCACAATGAGCAGTTCTTC. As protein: CASSPTGKGTHNEQFF.

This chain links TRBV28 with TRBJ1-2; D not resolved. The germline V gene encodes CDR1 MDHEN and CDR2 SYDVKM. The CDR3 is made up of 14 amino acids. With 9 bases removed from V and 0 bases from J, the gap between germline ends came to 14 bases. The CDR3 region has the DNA TGTGCCAGTGGCCTGTTGGTCGCTAACTATGGCTACACCTTC. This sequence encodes CASGLLVANYGYTF.